These 25 T cell receptor beta chains originate from one sample sequenced in a study of spatial heterogeneity in lung cancer. TCRdb re-derived calls from the 5' RACE reads in MiXCR, one entry per CDR3 protein. The repertoire holds 35,000 to 55,000 distinct CDR3 sequences, with under 25% as singletons. Described time point: blood at routine non-recurrence follow-up after resection. This sample comprised PBMCs, obtained at follow-up. Every receptor here comes from a female donor with early-stage non-small cell lung cancer.

The rearrangement joins TRBV5-1 to TRBJ1-2, with 7 nucleotides matching TRBD1. The CDR3 extends over 14 amino acids. The J segment lost 4 bases and the V segment lost 4 bases, leaving 7 bases of the junction unmatched. Looked up from germline, CDR1 is SGHRS and CDR2 is YFSETQ. CDR3 loop: CASSPQTGSYGYTF. CDR3 nucleotide sequence: TGCGCCAGCAGCCCCCAGACAGGGTCCTATGGCTACACCTTC. Full variable domain (remainder filled in from reference TRBV5-1 and TRBJ1-2): KAGVTQTPRYLIKTRGQQVTLSCSPISGHRSVSWYQQTPGQGLQFLFEYFSETQRNKGNFPGRFSGRQFSNSRSEMNVSTLELGDSALYLCASSPQTGSYGYTFGSGTRLTVV.

This clonotype was seen many times. The chain links TRBV11-2 to TRBJ2-7; TRBD2 matches at 12 bases. V shed 3 bases, J shed 0 bases, and the junction held 6 bases outside the gene matches. This CDR3 has 17 residues. Looked up from germline, CDR1 is SGHAT and CDR2 is FQNNGV. The CDR3 DNA reads as TGTGCCAGCAGCTTGACCCGGACTAGCGGGAACTCCTACGAGCAGTACTTC. This translates into CASSLTRTSGNSYEQYF.

In its sample, this clonotype was seen many times. This chain connects TRBV25-1 to TRBJ1-1; D perhaps matches TRBD1 (5 bases). The ends were cut back, 5 bases at V and 6 bases at J, with 22 bases in the middle. The CDR3 is 16 residues long. Per the germline V gene, CDR1 is MGHDK and CDR2 is SYGVNS. DNA of the CDR3: TGTGCCAGCAGTACGCTCTGGGACGGACTAACAGCTGAAGCTTTCTTT. Its translation: CASSTLWDGLTAEAFF.

This clonotype was seen a few times. The chain joins TRBV7-3 to TRBJ2-4; 8 nucleotides line up with TRBD1. Looked up from germline, CDR1 is SGHTA and CDR2 is FQGTGA. Germline trimming cut 5 bases from V and 3 bases from J; bases unmatched to any gene: 6. This CDR3 contains 15 residues. CDR3 in amino acids: CASSLGQGGKNIQYF. Here the CDR3 DNA reads TGTGCCAGCAGCCTCGGACAGGGAGGCAAAAACATTCAGTACTTC.

This clonotype has only a few counts. The J gene is TRBJ1-1, the V gene TRBV7-2; D gene unclear. CDR3 length equals 13 residues. CDR1 and CDR2 (germline): SGHTA, FQGNSA. Trimming shortened V by 8 bases and J by 7 bases, and 17 bases separated the two germline ends. CDR3 coding DNA: TGTGCCAGCGCTATCCGGAGGGATGATGAAGCTTTCTTT. It yields the protein CASAIRRDDEAFF.

V is TRBV21-1 and J is TRBJ2-3; the table's D call, TRBD1, has no DNA check behind it. TRBV21-1 is given as a pseudogene. This CDR3 is 18 amino acids long. The CDR3 sequence: CASSTKGAGACTTDTQYF. The DNA for the CDR3 is TGTGCCAGCAGCACAAAGGGGGCGGGGGCTTGTACCACAGATACGCAGTATTTT.

Concerning this clonotype: A single base separates this from a much larger clone, so it may be a read error. This rearrangement joins TRBV5-1 to TRBJ2-1; a possible D gene is TRBD1 (5 bases). This CDR3 contains 13 residues. Germline lookup yields CDR1 SGHRS and CDR2 YFSETQ. CDR3 residues: CTSSSTRDNEQFF. The DNA of the CDR3 is TGCACCAGCAGCTCCACCAGGGACAATGAGCAGTTCTTC.

The chain is built from TRBV7-2 and TRBJ1-6; D is uncertain. Germline CDR1 SGHTA, CDR2 FQGNSA. V lost 1 base to trimming and J lost 10 bases, with 14 bases between them. The CDR3 runs to 15 residues. The CDR3 DNA reads as TGTGCCAGCAGCTTAGATCTGGGAGTGCGATCACCCCTCCACTTT. Protein: CASSLDLGVRSPLHF.

V is TRBV6-2 or TRBV6-3 and J is TRBJ2-1; D not resolved. The V end lost 8 bases, the J end lost 3 bases, and 14 bases lay between the germline ends. Germline V lookup: CDR1 MNHEY, CDR2 SVGEGT. There are 14 residues in the CDR3. The CDR3 nucleotides are TGTGCCAGCCATGACTGGACCCTCTACAATGAGCAGTTCTTC. Its protein product is CASHDWTLYNEQFF.

This chain joins TRBV4-2 and TRBJ2-3, with a tentative D call TRBD1 (5 bases). In germline, CDR1 is LGHNA, CDR2 YNFKEQ. V lost 7 bases, J lost 5 bases, and 10 bases lay in between. The CDR3 extends over 12 amino acids. Written as DNA, the CDR3 is TGTGCCAGCACCCCTAGGGGAGATACGCAGTATTTT. This gives the protein CASTPRGDTQYF.

The chain links TRBV18 to TRBJ2-2; D gene ambiguous. The CDR3 is 15 amino acids. Germline V gene data show CDR1 as KGHSH and CDR2 as LQKENI. V was clipped by 2 bases and J by 1 base, with 8 bases between them. The CDR3 sequence is CASSPRTKNTGELFF. DNA of the CDR3: TGTGCCAGCTCACCAAGAACAAAGAACACCGGGGAGCTGTTTTTT.

This clonotype was counted many times. The rearrangement links TRBV5-1 to TRBJ2-5, with unresolved D. V lost 1 base, J lost 5 bases, and 9 bases lay in between. Per the germline V gene, CDR1 is SGHRS and CDR2 is YFSETQ. There are 13 residues in the CDR3. Written as DNA, the CDR3 is TGCGCCAGCAGCTTGCTAGTCGGGGAGACCCAGTACTTC. Translation gives CASSLLVGETQYF.

Ten or more counts support this clonotype. The chain recombines TRBV19 with TRBJ1-2, with 7 bases matching TRBD1. The CDR3 spans 12 residues. Germline V gene data show CDR1 as LNHDA and CDR2 as SQIVND (reference sequence). J was trimmed by 8 bases and V by 10 bases; bases with no gene match: 10. For the CDR3, the DNA is TGTGCCACCCCTGACAGGGAACGAGGCTACACCTTC. Amino acid sequence: CATPDRERGYTF. Full variable domain (missing parts from reference TRBV19 and TRBJ1-2): DGGITQSPKYLFRKEGQNVTLSCEQNLNHDAMYWYRQDPGQGLRLIYYSQIVNDFQKGDIAEGYSVSREKKESFPLTVTSAQKNPTAFYLCATPDRERGYTFGSGTRLTVV.

The genes are TRBV5-6 and TRBJ2-1; 8 bases fit TRBD2. Per germline, CDR1 SGHDT and CDR2 YYEEEE. The J segment lost 8 bases and the V segment lost 7 bases, leaving 11 bases of the junction unmatched. The CDR3 extends over 14 amino acids. In DNA, the CDR3 is TGTGCCAGCGTCCCTAGCGGGCTTATCGATGAGCAGTTCTTC. This gives the protein CASVPSGLIDEQFF.

V and J are TRBV6-6 and TRBJ1-5; D is undetermined. The CDR3 totals 12 residues. Germline V gives CDR1 MNHNY, CDR2 SVGAGI (reference sequence). With 7 bases removed from V and 7 bases from J, the gap between germline ends came to 11 bases. The CDR3 loop is CASTIGPQPQHF. The DNA of the CDR3 is TGTGCCAGCACGATAGGACCCCAGCCCCAGCATTTT.

This clonotype turned up a few times. This chain joins TRBV28 and TRBJ2-1; 9 nucleotides match TRBD1. The V and J ends lost 5 bases and 12 bases, in that order; junction bases with no gene match: 5. The CDR3 has 12 residues. From germline, CDR1 is MDHEN and CDR2 SYDVKM. For the CDR3, the DNA is TGTGCCAGCAGTCTCCACAGGGGGCCGCAGTTCTTC. Its translation: CASSLHRGPQFF.

The chain couples TRBV19 to TRBJ2-4; the D gene could be TRBD1 or TRBD2 (5 bases each). V lost 9 bases, J lost 0 bases, and 24 bases lay in between. Germline V CDR1 and CDR2: LNHDA, SQIVND (reference sequence). The CDR3 extends over 18 amino acids. The CDR3 DNA reads as TGTGCCAGCAATACTGGGGGACCCAACTTATTAGCCAAAAACATTCAGTACTTC. This encodes CASNTGGPNLLAKNIQYF.

A few counts support this clonotype. The CDR3 is CASCRGEGKLFF. CDR3 nucleotides: TGTGCCAGCTGCCGGGGCGAAGGGAAACTGTTTTTT. The chain links TRBV12-3 or TRBV12-4 to TRBJ1-4; D is possibly TRBD1 (5 bases). The length of the CDR3 is 12 residues. V was trimmed by 8 bases and J by 11 bases, leaving 15 bases between them.

This clonotype was detected only a few times. This sequence joins TRBV2 and TRBJ2-7; 7 nucleotides align to TRBD1. The germline gives CDR1 SNHLY, CDR2 FYNNEI. Trimming took 3 bases from V and 8 from J; bases not matched to a gene: 7. This CDR3 contains 13 residues. CDR3 loop: CASSERGRSQQYV. CDR3 in DNA: TGTGCCAGCAGTGAGAGGGGGCGCAGCCAGCAGTACGTC.

This sequence joins TRBV9 and TRBJ1-1; unclear D gene. Germline-derived CDR1 and CDR2 are SGDLS and YYNGEE. CDR3 size: 13 residues. Trimming removed 7 bases at V and 3 bases at J, with 13 bases between. CDR3 sequence (DNA): TGTGCCAGCGCAGCTGTCAAAGACACTGAAGCTTTCTTT. Its protein product is CASAAVKDTEAFF.

This clonotype has just a few counts. The rearrangement joins TRBV9 to TRBJ1-5, with D possibly matching TRBD1 (5 bases). This CDR3 spans 16 amino acids. V lost 3 bases to trimming and J lost 4 bases, with 17 bases between them. Per the germline V gene, CDR1 is SGDLS and CDR2 is YYNGEE. The DNA of the CDR3 is TGTGCCAGCAGCGCCGGGACGGAAAGACCTAATCAGCCCCAGCATTTT. As protein: CASSAGTERPNQPQHF. The variable domain in full, completed from reference TRBV9 and TRBJ1-5, reads DSGVTQTPKHLITATGQRVTLRCSPRSGDLSVYWYQQSLDQGLQFLIQYYNGEERAKGNILERFSAQQFPDLHSELNLSSLELGDSALYFCASSAGTERPNQPQHFGDGTRLSIL.

There are many counts of this clonotype. This chain uses TRBV4-2 with TRBJ2-3, with D possibly matching TRBD2 (6 bases). The V and J ends lost 0 bases and 9 bases respectively, with 13 bases between them. CDR3 length equals 14 residues. The germline V gene encodes CDR1 LGHNA and CDR2 YNFKEQ. DNA for the CDR3: TGTGCCAGCAGCCAAGAAGGGACTTTCAGGACGCAGTATTTT. Translation: CASSQEGTFRTQYF.

This clonotype was observed at least ten times. The genes are TRBV3-1 and TRBJ2-1, with TRBD2 matching 10 bases. Germline V gene sequence: CDR1 LGHDT, CDR2 YNNKEL (reference sequence). The CDR3 contains 18 residues. After removal of 5 bases from V and 1 base from J, the junction contained 11 bases not matched to a gene. CDR3 region: CASSSPSSGSGSYNEQFF. For the CDR3, the DNA is TGTGCCAGCAGCAGCCCTTCTAGCGGGAGCGGGTCCTACAATGAGCAGTTCTTC.

This clonotype was detected many times. The V and J genes are TRBV13 and TRBJ1-6, with no clear D. The CDR3 contains 14 residues. With 4 bases removed from V and 9 bases from J, the gap between germline ends came to 13 bases. Germline V gene data show CDR1 as PRHDT and CDR2 as FYEKMQ (reference sequence). DNA for the CDR3: TGTGCCAGCAGCTCGGGATGGGAGGCTTCACCCCTCCACTTT. Translation: CASSSGWEASPLHF.

This clonotype was observed a few times. V gene TRBV29-1 combines with J gene TRBJ2-1; D unresolved. This CDR3 has 11 residues. Trimming took 3 bases from V and 9 from J, leaving 9 bases between them. CDR1 and CDR2 from the germline V gene are SQVTM and ANQGSEA. The CDR3 sequence: CSVDGGVEQFF. The CDR3 DNA reads as TGCAGCGTTGATGGTGGGGTTGAGCAGTTCTTC.